The sequence of this TCR beta chain was determined in a study of blood T cell repertoires in COVID-19. The table came from immunoSEQ multiplex PCR; TCRdb's copy has only in-frame clones and leaves some out. The sample yields 340,000 or so clones, approximately 86% seen once. The sequenced sample consisted of PBMCs or T cells enriched from blood (not recorded which). This TCR was recovered from a woman aged 40 to 49 with acute COVID-19.

The DNA of the CDR3 is TGTGCCACCAGTGATCTGACAGGGGGCGCCTACAATGAGCAGTTCTTC. This translates into CATSDLTGGAYNEQFF. This chain uses TRBV24-1 with TRBJ2-1; TRBD1 matches 10 bases. CDR1 and CDR2 from the germline V gene are KGHDR and SFDVKD. With V trimmed by 3 bases and J by 2 bases, 3 bases remained unmatched. The CDR3 covers 16 residues.